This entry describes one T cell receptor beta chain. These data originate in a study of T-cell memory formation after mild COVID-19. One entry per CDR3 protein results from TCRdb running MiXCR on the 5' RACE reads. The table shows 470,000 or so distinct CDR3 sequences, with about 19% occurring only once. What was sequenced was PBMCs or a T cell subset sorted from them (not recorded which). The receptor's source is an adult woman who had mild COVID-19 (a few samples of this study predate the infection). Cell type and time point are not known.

CDR3 coding DNA: TGTGCCAGCAGCCTACTAGCGGGAGTCCCTGGGGCCAACGTCCTGACTTTC. This codes for CASSLLAGVPGANVLTF. The chain couples TRBV6-2 or TRBV6-3 to TRBJ2-6, with TRBD2 matching 11 bases. V lost 6 bases to trimming and J lost 2 bases; unmatched junction nucleotides: 6. CDR3 length: 17 amino acids. Germline assignment: CDR1 MNHEY and CDR2 SVGEGT.